These 18 T cell receptor beta chains were all obtained from the same sample, sequenced in a study of blood T cell repertoires in COVID-19. The method was immunoSEQ multiplex PCR; TCRdb's version includes in-frame clones alone and lacks a portion of them. The repertoire holds 50,000 to 65,000 clones, with 72% as singletons. Sequenced material: peripheral blood. These receptors were taken from a woman between 65 and 79 years old with COVID-19, enrolled during active disease.

The chain couples TRBV29-1 to TRBJ1-3; 7 positions agree with TRBD1. Germline CDR1 reads SQVTM; CDR2 reads ANQGSEA. The CDR3 totals 14 residues. V lost 4 bases to trimming and J lost 4 bases; unmatched junction nucleotides: 7. The CDR3 nucleotides are TGCAGCGTTGGAGACAGGGCCTCGGGAAACACCATATATTTT. This encodes CSVGDRASGNTIYF.

This sequence joins TRBV18 and TRBJ2-2, with 11 bases identical to TRBD2. With 5 bases clipped from V and 1 base from J, the junction kept 0 bases outside the gene matches. This CDR3 contains 15 residues. The germline V gene has CDR1 KGHSH and CDR2 LQKENI. The CDR3, as DNA: TGTGCCAGCTCAGGACTAGCGGGGAACACCGGGGAGCTGTTTTTT. Residues: CASSGLAGNTGELFF.

This clone came up once. This rearrangement joins TRBV11-2 to TRBJ2-3, with 9 nucleotides matching TRBD1. Trimming took 5 bases from V and 6 from J; bases not matched to a gene: 6. The germline V gene encodes CDR1 SGHAT and CDR2 FQNNGV. The CDR3 sequence is 14 residues long. The CDR3 DNA follows: TGTGCCAGCAGCCGGGACAGGGTGACGGATACGCAGTATTTT. Translation gives CASSRDRVTDTQYF.

This clone was counted between two and nine times. V usage is TRBV15 and J usage is TRBJ2-7, with TRBD1 as a possible D gene (5 bases). Germline V gene lookup returns CDR1 LNHNV and CDR2 YYDKDF (reference sequence). The CDR3 extends over 14 amino acids. Trimming took 0 bases from V and 6 from J, leaving 12 bases between them. In nucleotides, the CDR3 is TGTGCCACCAGCAGAGATCGCAGGGCAGGCGAGCAGTACTTC. This translates into CATSRDRRAGEQYF. The whole variable domain, remainder taken from reference TRBV15 and TRBJ2-7, is DAMVIQNPRYQVTQFGKPVTLSCSQTLNHNVMYWYQQKSSQAPKLLFHYYDKDFNNEADTPDNFQSRRPNTSFCFLDIRSPGLGDTAMYLCATSRDRRAGEQYFGPGTRLTVT.

This clone occurred many times. An end of the junction does not agree with germline; a read error may underlie this. J is TRBJ2-5 and V is TRBV7-7; D gene ambiguous. Germline V CDR1 and CDR2: SSHAT, FNYEAQ (reference sequence). The CDR3 has 14 amino acids. The CDR3 reads CASSLGTNQETQYF. CDR3 nucleotide sequence: TGTGCTAGCAGCTTAGGTACAAACCAAGAGACCCAGTACTTC. Full variable domain (rest looked up from reference TRBV7-7 and TRBJ2-5): GAGVSQSPRYKVTKRGQDVTLRCDPISSHATLYWYQQALGQGPEFLTYFNYEAQPDKSGLPSDRFSAERPEGSISTLTIQRTEQRDSAMYRCASSLGTNQETQYFGPGTRLLVL.

This clone turned up a few times. The J gene is TRBJ2-1, the V gene TRBV19; 11 bases fit TRBD2. The V and J ends lost 4 bases and 4 bases, in that order; junction bases with no gene match: 3. The CDR3 loop spans 15 amino acids. The germline V gene has CDR1 LNHDA and CDR2 SQIVND (reference sequence). CDR3 coding DNA: TGTGCCAGTAGTAAAACTAGCGGGAGTTACAATGAGCAGTTCTTC. The encoded protein is CASSKTSGSYNEQFF. Based on the CDR3 plus reference TRBV19 and TRBJ2-1, the full variable domain is DGGITQSPKYLFRKEGQNVTLSCEQNLNHDAMYWYRQDPGQGLRLIYYSQIVNDFQKGDIAEGYSVSREKKESFPLTVTSAQKNPTAFYLCASSKTSGSYNEQFFGPGTRLTVL.

The rearrangement uses TRBV4-3 and TRBJ1-2, with D maybe TRBD1 (6 bases). The CDR3 extends over 15 amino acids. The V end was cut by 0 bases, the J end by 4 bases, with 12 bases between. Germline V gene lookup returns CDR1 LGHNA and CDR2 YSLEER. The CDR3 coding sequence is TGCGCCAGCAGCCAAGATGCAGCAGGGGCCTATGGCTACACCTTC. Protein product: CASSQDAAGAYGYTF.

The V gene is TRBV19, the J gene TRBJ1-5, with 11 bases fitting TRBD1. The germline V gene has CDR1 LNHDA and CDR2 SQIVND (reference sequence). V shed 4 bases, J shed 7 bases, and the junction held 9 bases outside the gene matches. The CDR3 sequence is 16 residues long. This CDR3 reads CASSTSPGQGGQPQHF. DNA for the CDR3: TGTGCCAGTAGTACTTCGCCGGGACAGGGGGGGCAGCCCCAGCATTTT.

The chain joins TRBV6-6 to TRBJ1-5, with 8 bases aligning to TRBD1. Germline CDR1 MNHNY, CDR2 SVGAGI (reference sequence). Germline trimming cut 7 bases from V and 9 bases from J; bases unmatched to any gene: 11. CDR3 length: 14 amino acids. The CDR3 DNA reads TGTGCCAGCATTCCGGGACAGGTTGTAGGGCCCCAGCATTTT. This encodes CASIPGQVVGPQHF.

This sequence joins TRBV3-1 (or the pseudogene TRBV3-2) and TRBJ2-4; 7 bases are a match to TRBD1. J gave up 8 bases and V 1 base, and 2 bases lay outside the gene matches. This CDR3 contains 13 residues. The germline gives CDR1 LGHDT, CDR2 YNNKEL (reference sequence). CDR3 loop: CASSQGQGDIQYF. CDR3 DNA: TGTGCCAGCAGCCAAGGGCAGGGGGACATTCAGTACTTC.

The CDR3 DNA sequence: TGTGCCAGCAGCCCCGGAGGGGTTCGTGGCTACACCTTC. Amino acid sequence: CASSPGGVRGYTF. The chain has TRBV6-5 and TRBJ1-2, with a tentative D call TRBD1 (5 bases). Trimming cost V 6 bases and J 7 bases, with 15 bases left between them. The CDR3 loop spans 13 amino acids. The germline V gene encodes CDR1 MNHEY and CDR2 SVGAGI.

The genes are TRBV13 and TRBJ1-1; TRBD1 might be the D (6 bases). The V gene lost 3 bases and the J gene lost 7 bases, with 12 bases spanning the gap. Per the germline V gene, CDR1 is PRHDT and CDR2 is FYEKMQ (reference sequence). The CDR3 contains 13 residues. The CDR3 sequence: CASSFRGQIEAFF. The DNA of the CDR3 is TGTGCCAGCAGCTTCAGGGGCCAAATTGAAGCTTTCTTT.

The chain uses TRBV3-1 (or the pseudogene TRBV3-2) and TRBJ2-5, with TRBD1 matching 11 bases. This CDR3 is built from 15 residues. Germline V gives CDR1 LGHDT, CDR2 YNNKEL (reference sequence). J was trimmed by 3 bases and V by 3 bases; bases with no gene match: 3. The CDR3 DNA sequence: TGTGCCAGCAGCCAGGGGACAGGGGGGGAAGAGACCCAGTACTTC. It specifies CASSQGTGGEETQYF.

This chain joins TRBV19 and TRBJ1-4; 9 bases are shared with TRBD1. Germline values: CDR1 LNHDA, CDR2 SQIVND (reference sequence). The CDR3 runs 18 residues. Trimming at V came to 7 bases and at J to 6 bases, leaving 18 bases not matched to a gene. The chain's CDR3 is CASIRTGVMGSRHEKLFF. The CDR3 DNA is TGTGCCAGTATCAGGACAGGGGTCATGGGATCACGTCATGAAAAACTGTTTTTT.

This chain links TRBV27 with TRBJ2-7; tentative D call: TRBD1 (5 bases). The ends were cut back, 0 bases at V and 3 bases at J, with 6 bases in the middle. This CDR3 is 13 amino acids long. Germline V gene lookup returns CDR1 MNHEY and CDR2 SMNVEV (reference sequence). The CDR3 region is CASSLSQGYEQYF. CDR3 in DNA: TGTGCCAGCAGTTTATCGCAGGGCTACGAGCAGTACTTC.

V usage is TRBV4-2 and J usage is TRBJ2-1; TRBD2 matches 9 bases. CDR1 is LGHNA and CDR2 is YNFKEQ in the germline V gene. Germline trimming cut 2 bases from V and 8 bases from J; bases unmatched to any gene: 10. The CDR3 runs 16 residues. The CDR3 region is CASSQNPSGNGDEQFF. Here the CDR3 DNA reads TGTGCCAGCAGCCAAAACCCTAGCGGGAATGGGGATGAGCAGTTCTTC.

This chain links TRBV5-1 with TRBJ2-5; 8 bases map to TRBD2. CDR3 length: 17 residues. V dropped 0 bases and J dropped 4; count of bases not matched to a gene: 11. Germline V gives CDR1 SGHRS, CDR2 YFSETQ. The CDR3, as DNA: TGCGCCAGCAGCTTGGGGGCTAGCGGGTACGGAGGAGAGACCCAGTACTTC. Translated: CASSLGASGYGGETQYF.

The chain is built from TRBV2 and TRBJ2-7, with D perhaps TRBD1 (5 bases). The CDR3 length is 14 residues. V was clipped by 6 bases and J by 3 bases, with 15 bases between them. Germline CDR1 and CDR2: SNHLY and FYNNEI. In DNA form, the CDR3 reads TGTGCCAGCAGGGGGATATTTCAGGGCTACGAGCAGTACGTC. Translation gives CASRGIFQGYEQYV.